This T cell receptor beta chain was documented in a study of esophageal squamous cell carcinoma under preoperative chemotherapy. Study-wide background: Both tumor-infiltrating lymphocytes and peripheral blood T cells had their TCR repertoires profiled.

This clonotype was seen at least ten times. Its cognate antigen is unknown. Specified time point: after preoperative PTX-NDP chemotherapy. TCRdb ran MiXCR on the PCR reads and lists one entry per CDR3 protein. The data contain around 10,000 distinct CDR3 sequences, over 40% of them singletons. The CDR3 totals 16 residues. From germline, CDR1 is MGHRA and CDR2 YSYEKL. Trimming took off 3 bases at V and 3 bases at J, with 15 bases between the two ends. Study conclusions and caveats: Paclitaxel-nedaplatin therapy caused immediate, substantial clonotype frequency changes. Tumor-infiltrating lymphocytes showed no significant post-chemotherapy TCR diversity increase, unlike peripheral T cells. Post-treatment tumor-infiltrating lymphocytes appeared partly derived from peripheral T cells migrating into the tumor.

This sequence originates from a human donor with esophageal squamous cell carcinoma. The donor label of this sample is uncertain. This material was collected from a patient given preoperative chemotherapy. The rearrangement joins TRBV4-1 to TRBJ2-1; D may correspond to TRBD1 or TRBD2 (5 bases each). DNA for the CDR3: TGCGCCAGCAGCCACAAGGGACCGACCTTCTACAATGAGCAGTTCTTC. Translation: CASSHKGPTFYNEQFF.